The 8 T cell receptor beta chains given below trace back to one sample, sequenced in a study of blood T cell repertoires in COVID-19. TCRdb's copy holds only in-frame clones and misses some; the assay was immunoSEQ multiplex PCR. The repertoire consists of approximately 300,000 clones, with approximately 84% occurring once and the leading ten covering less than 4.5%. Sequenced sample: PBMCs or T cells enriched from blood (not recorded which). The receptor source for this set is a man aged 30 to 39 who had recovered from COVID-19.

The CDR3 region has the DNA TGTGCCAGCATGACGGGGGGCCAAGAGACCCAGTACTTC. It specifies CASMTGGQETQYF. The chain links TRBV2 to TRBJ2-5; 7 bases are shared with TRBD2. The V gene end was trimmed by 7 bases and the J gene end by 1 base; junction bases not matched to a gene: 3. This CDR3 spans 13 amino acids. Germline V CDR1 and CDR2: SNHLY, FYNNEI. The whole variable domain, remainder taken from reference TRBV2 and TRBJ2-5, is EPEVTQTPSHQVTQMGQEVILRCVPISNHLYFYWYRQILGQKVEFLVSFYNNEISEKSEIFDDQFSVERPDGSNFTLKIRSTKLEDSAMYFCASMTGGQETQYFGPGTRLLVL.

The V and J genes are TRBV30 and TRBJ1-2; D is undetermined. The length of the CDR3 is 13 residues. Looked up from germline, CDR1 is GTSNPN and CDR2 is SVGIG (reference sequence). Trimming pared 3 bases from V and 6 bases from J, leaving 14 bases between. The CDR3 DNA sequence: TGTGCCTGGAGGGCAGGCACTGGCGATGGCTACACCTTC. Amino acids: CAWRAGTGDGYTF.

This chain links TRBV21-1 with TRBJ1-2; the DNA was not compared with TRBD1, the D call given in the table. TRBV21-1 constitutes a pseudogene. CDR3 length: 15 residues. The CDR3 spells CASSNRDRGDYGYTF. In DNA, the CDR3 is TGTGCCAGCAGCAACCGGGACAGGGGGGACTATGGCTACACCTTC.

The chain has TRBV24-1 and TRBJ2-3; weak D call: TRBD2 (6 bases). Germline loops: CDR1 KGHDR, CDR2 SFDVKD. The V end lost 9 bases, the J end lost 6 bases, and 15 bases lay between the germline ends. CDR3 length: 13 amino acids. This CDR3 reads CATGGEGRDTQYF. The CDR3 DNA reads as TGTGCCACCGGAGGGGAAGGACGTGATACGCAGTATTTT.

The rearrangement uses TRBV6-5 and TRBJ2-1; unclear D gene. CDR3 length: 12 residues. The germline gives CDR1 MNHEY, CDR2 SVGAGI. V shed 7 bases and J shed 10 bases, with 14 bases lying between them. CDR3 nucleotides: TGTGCCAGCACTCACGGCCTCGGGGAGCAGTTCTTC. It encodes CASTHGLGEQFF.

The J gene is TRBJ2-7, the V gene TRBV11-2; no firm D call. Germline loops: CDR1 SGHAT, CDR2 FQNNGV. The V end lost 1 base, the J end lost 3 bases, and 10 bases lay between the germline ends. The CDR3 totals 14 residues. The CDR3, as DNA: TGTGCCAGCAGCTTAGGAGGTTTGGACTACGAGCAGTACTTC. Translated, it gives CASSLGGLDYEQYF.

J is TRBJ1-1 and V is TRBV11-3, with a weak D call TRBD1 (6 bases). V was pared by 4 bases and J by 0 bases, with 12 bases between. The germline gives CDR1 SGHNT, CDR2 YENEEA. This CDR3 contains 15 residues. The CDR3 here is CASSSAGVLNTEAFF. CDR3 coding DNA: TGTGCCAGCAGCTCCGCAGGGGTGCTGAACACTGAAGCTTTCTTT.

This clone came up a few times. The chain combines TRBV11-2 with TRBJ1-5; D gene ambiguous. The CDR3 is 13 amino acids. The germline V gene encodes CDR1 SGHAT and CDR2 FQNNGV. The ends were cut back, 3 bases at V and 2 bases at J, with 5 bases in the middle. CDR3 region: CASSFGGNQPQHF. In nucleotides, the CDR3 is TGTGCCAGCAGCTTTGGAGGCAATCAGCCCCAGCATTTT.